The 30 T cell receptor beta chains below come from one sample, sequenced in a study of identifying expanded T cells in peripheral blood. Some clones are missing from TCRdb's copy, which holds only in-frame ones; the method was immunoSEQ multiplex PCR. There are around 75,000 clones in the sample; roughly 88% occur only once, and about 3.3% lies in the top ten. The sample was blood. These receptors were collected from a person aged 18 to 75 in good health.

The chain uses TRBV4-2 and TRBJ2-5; 11 bases align to TRBD2. Trimming took 0 bases from V and 5 from J; bases not matched to a gene: 23. Germline V CDR1 and CDR2: LGHNA, YNFKEQ. This CDR3 is built from 22 residues. The CDR3 protein is CASSQDQPTSGSLPSRTETQYF. The CDR3 bases are TGTGCCAGCAGCCAAGATCAGCCCACTAGCGGGAGTCTCCCTTCGAGGACGGAGACCCAGTACTTC.

This clone was observed once. The chain employs TRBV7-9 and TRBJ2-7; perhaps TRBD2 as D (6 bases). There are 11 residues in the CDR3. Trimming stripped 5 bases from V and 4 bases from J, with 6 bases between. The germline V gene has CDR1 SEHNR and CDR2 FQNEAQ (reference sequence). CDR3 region: CASSREYEQYF. In DNA form, the CDR3 reads TGTGCCAGCAGCCGGGAGTACGAGCAGTACTTC.

The rearrangement links TRBV7-2 to TRBJ2-2, with D unresolved. Per germline, CDR1 SGHTA and CDR2 FQGNSA. The CDR3 is made up of 14 amino acids. Trimming pared 0 bases from V and 6 bases from J, leaving 8 bases between. The CDR3 coding sequence is TGTGCCAGCAGCTTAGCGCTAAACGCCGGGGAGCTGTTTTTT. Amino acid sequence: CASSLALNAGELFF.

The chain is built from TRBV11-3 and TRBJ2-2, with D unclear. The CDR3 spans 15 residues. The germline CDR1 and CDR2 sequences are SGHNT and YENEEA. V was pared by 1 base and J by 3 bases, with 9 bases between. The CDR3 is CASSLVSGDTGELFF. In DNA form, the CDR3 reads TGTGCCAGCAGCTTAGTGTCGGGCGACACCGGGGAGCTGTTTTTT.

This clone was observed once. This chain connects TRBV25-1 to TRBJ1-3, with TRBD1 matching 8 bases. V shed 3 bases and J 3 bases; nucleotides not matched to a gene: 7. The CDR3 totals 16 residues. In germline, CDR1 is MGHDK, CDR2 SYGVNS. The CDR3 sequence: CASSDEGRGLGNTIYF. The CDR3 DNA is TGTGCCAGCAGTGACGAAGGCAGGGGGCTTGGAAACACCATATATTTT.

The chain links TRBV13 to TRBJ2-2, with D possibly TRBD2 on 6 matching bases. CDR3 size: 16 residues. With 0 bases removed from V and 2 bases from J, the gap between germline ends came to 10 bases. Germline CDR1 PRHDT, CDR2 FYEKMQ (reference sequence). CDR3 loop: CASSLGLAVNTGELFF. In DNA form, the CDR3 reads TGTGCCAGCAGCTTAGGCTTAGCGGTCAACACCGGGGAGCTGTTTTTT.

The chain employs TRBV9 and TRBJ1-2, with D unresolved. Germline CDR1 and CDR2: SGDLS and YYNGEE. This CDR3 is 13 amino acids long. V lost 3 bases and J 7 bases, leaving 13 bases between the germline ends. The CDR3 DNA reads as TGTGCCAGCAGCGGAAACAGCTTCTTTGGCTACACCTTC. This codes for CASSGNSFFGYTF. The entire variable domain, with the rest obtained from reference TRBV9 and TRBJ1-2, is as follows: DSGVTQTPKHLITATGQRVTLRCSPRSGDLSVYWYQQSLDQGLQFLIQYYNGEERAKGNILERFSAQQFPDLHSELNLSSLELGDSALYFCASSGNSFFGYTFGSGTRLTVV.

The chain has TRBV7-9 and TRBJ2-4, with a possible D match to TRBD2 (5 bases). Germline V lookup: CDR1 SEHNR, CDR2 FQNEAQ (reference sequence). Trimming took 2 bases from V and 9 from J, leaving 11 bases between them. The CDR3 contains 13 residues. The DNA of the CDR3 is TGTGCCAGCAGCTTATACGGGGAAGGCATTCAGTACTTC. Translated, it gives CASSLYGEGIQYF.

The genes are TRBV12-5 and TRBJ2-3; 9 nucleotides align to TRBD2. V gave up 7 bases and J gave up 6 bases; unmatched junction bases: 8. CDR3 size: 14 residues. Germline assignment: CDR1 LGHNT and CDR2 FRNRAP. This CDR3 is CASAKGLAGDTQYF. Here the CDR3 DNA reads TGTGCTAGTGCCAAGGGACTAGCAGGTGATACGCAGTATTTT.

Notes on this clone: The junction shows a germline mismatch at one end, possibly a read error. J is TRBJ2-5 and V is TRBV7-7; D unclear. Germline-derived CDR1 and CDR2 are SSHAT and FNYEAQ (reference sequence). The CDR3 runs to 13 residues. CDR3 bases: TGTGCTAGCAGCTCGTCCGCCGAAGAGACCCAGTACTTC. The encoded protein is CASSSSAEETQYF.

CDR3 nucleotides: TGTGCCACCAAGGGCCCCAGGGATGAGCAGTTCTTC. This sequence encodes CATKGPRDEQFF. V gene TRBV5-6 combines with J gene TRBJ2-1, with D possibly matching TRBD1 (5 bases). The length of the CDR3 is 12 residues. Trimming pared 9 bases from V and 8 bases from J, leaving 15 bases between. From germline, CDR1 is SGHDT and CDR2 YYEEEE. Complete variable domain (other parts from reference TRBV5-6 and TRBJ2-1): DAGVTQSPTHLIKTRGQQVTLRCSPKSGHDTVSWYQQALGQGPQFIFQYYEEEERQRGNFPDRFSGHQFPNYSSELNVNALLLGDSALYLCATKGPRDEQFFGPGTRLTVL.

The chain links TRBV19 to TRBJ2-7; TRBD1 might be the D (6 bases). The CDR3 runs to 15 residues. Trimming pared 6 bases from V and 2 bases from J, leaving 17 bases between. Germline loops: CDR1 LNHDA, CDR2 SQIVND (reference sequence). The CDR3 spells CASSRTVLGAYEQYF. The CDR3 coding sequence is TGTGCCAGTAGCAGGACAGTCCTAGGCGCCTACGAGCAGTACTTC. The full variable domain, its missing parts supplied by reference TRBV19 and TRBJ2-7, is DGGITQSPKYLFRKEGQNVTLSCEQNLNHDAMYWYRQDPGQGLRLIYYSQIVNDFQKGDIAEGYSVSREKKESFPLTVTSAQKNPTAFYLCASSRTVLGAYEQYFGPGTRLTVT.

The genes are TRBV12-5 and TRBJ2-1; 11 nucleotides match TRBD1. CDR1 LGHNT and CDR2 FRNRAP come from the germline V gene. The CDR3 covers 16 residues. Trimming cost V 5 bases and J 1 base; bases outside gene matches: 4. CDR3 protein: CASGSGTGGSYNEQFF. CDR3 DNA sequence: TGTGCTAGTGGTAGCGGGACAGGGGGATCCTACAATGAGCAGTTCTTC.

V gene TRBV7-6 combines with J gene TRBJ1-4; weak D call: TRBD1 (5 bases). Germline CDR1 reads SGHVS; CDR2 reads FNYEAQ. The CDR3 runs to 18 residues. V lost 4 bases and J 0 bases, leaving 18 bases between the germline ends. CDR3 protein: CASSSISRRDPTNEKLFF. The CDR3 bases are TGTGCCAGCAGCTCCATATCCCGCAGGGACCCAACTAATGAAAAACTGTTTTTT. Looking up the rest from reference TRBV7-6 and TRBJ1-4 gives the full variable domain: GAGVSQSPRYKVTKRGQDVALRCDPISGHVSLYWYRQALGQGPEFLTYFNYEAQQDKSGLPNDRFSAERPEGSISTLTIQRTEQRDSAMYRCASSSISRRDPTNEKLFFGSGTQLSVL.

This rearrangement joins TRBV5-6 to TRBJ2-2; TRBD1 matches at 9 bases. Germline CDR1 SGHDT, CDR2 YYEEEE. The CDR3 has 16 amino acids. The V gene end was trimmed by 0 bases and the J gene end by 0 bases; junction bases not matched to a gene: 0. As DNA, the CDR3 is TGTGCCAGCAGCTTGGGACAGGGGGCGAACACCGGGGAGCTGTTTTTT. This codes for CASSLGQGANTGELFF.

The rearrangement uses TRBV6-4 and TRBJ2-4; D remains unclear. Germline V gene lookup returns CDR1 MRHNA and CDR2 SNTAGT. The CDR3 loop spans 16 amino acids. V dropped 1 base and J dropped 0 bases, with 10 bases sitting between them. The CDR3 nucleotides read TGTGCCAGCAGTGACTGGCTGGGATTAGCCAAAAACATTCAGTACTTC. Translated: CASSDWLGLAKNIQYF.

This clone was recorded only once. The chain recombines TRBV9 with TRBJ1-5; D possibly corresponds to TRBD1 (5 bases). The CDR3 is 14 residues long. Trimming left V 0 bases short and J 9 bases short, with 13 bases between. The V gene's germline CDR1 is SGDLS and CDR2 YYNGEE. CDR3: CASSVGTGIGPQHF. In DNA, the CDR3 is TGTGCCAGCAGCGTAGGAACAGGCATAGGGCCCCAGCATTTT.

The CDR3 bases are TGTGCCAGCAGCCCTTCCCGGACTAGCGGACCAGATACGCAGTATTTT. This codes for CASSPSRTSGPDTQYF. The chain carries TRBV9 and TRBJ2-3; 10 bases are shared with TRBD2. V was pared by 4 bases and J by 4 bases, with 9 bases of the junction left unmatched. Germline assignment: CDR1 SGDLS and CDR2 YYNGEE. CDR3 length equals 16 residues.

This chain joins TRBV21-1 and TRBJ2-4. TRBV21-1 is a documented pseudogene. The CDR3 consists of 16 residues. CDR3: CASSKLWGTAKNIQYF. The CDR3 coding sequence is TGTGCCAGCAGCAAACTCTGGGGGACGGCCAAAAACATTCAGTACTTC.

The J gene is TRBJ1-3, the V gene TRBV7-2; D is uncertain. The length of the CDR3 is 14 residues. Trimming took off 6 bases at V and 0 bases at J, with 9 bases between the two ends. Germline loops: CDR1 SGHTA, CDR2 FQGNSA. The chain's CDR3 is CASSVMGSGNTIYF. DNA for the CDR3: TGTGCCAGCAGTGTGATGGGCTCTGGAAACACCATATATTTT. The full variable domain, in which reference TRBV7-2 and TRBJ1-3 provide the parts outside the CDR3, is GAGVSQSPSNKVTEKGKDVELRCDPISGHTALYWYRQSLGQGLEFLIYFQGNSAPDKSGLPSDRFSAERTGGSVSTLTIQRTQQEDSAVYLCASSVMGSGNTIYFGEGSWLTVV.

The rearrangement joins TRBV18 to TRBJ1-2, with 7 bases aligning to TRBD1. The germline V gene encodes CDR1 KGHSH and CDR2 LQKENI. J lost 5 bases, V lost 6 bases, and 9 bases had no gene match. This CDR3 spans 14 amino acids. The CDR3 coding sequence is TGTGCCAGCTCTCAGTGGGACAGTCTATATGGCTACACCTTC. The encoded protein is CASSQWDSLYGYTF.

The rearrangement uses TRBV5-3 and TRBJ2-7; D assignment may be TRBD1 or TRBD2 (5 bases each). TRBV5-3 has ORF status, its function being uncertain. The CDR3 has 14 amino acids. The V end was cut by 0 bases, the J end by 2 bases, with 9 bases between. CDR3 residues: CARSLEGDPYEQYF. CDR3 nucleotide sequence: TGTGCCAGAAGCTTGGAAGGGGACCCCTACGAGCAGTACTTC.

V is TRBV7-9 and J is TRBJ1-2; 9 nucleotides match TRBD1. Losses at the gene ends were 1 base for V and 9 bases for J; bases not matched to a gene: 6. The CDR3 totals 14 residues. Germline V lookup: CDR1 SEHNR, CDR2 FQNEAQ (reference sequence). CDR3 DNA: TGTGCCAGCAGCTTAGGACAGGGGGAAGGGAGCTACACCTTC. This gives the protein CASSLGQGEGSYTF.

This chain joins TRBV5-1 and TRBJ1-4, with 11 bases matching TRBD1. Germline assignment: CDR1 SGHRS and CDR2 YFSETQ. The CDR3 runs to 15 residues. J gave up 10 bases and V 7 bases, and 12 bases lay outside the gene matches. Written as DNA, the CDR3 is TGCGCCAGCGAGGACCCCGGACAGGGGGCCGGAAAACTGTTTTTT. Translation gives CASEDPGQGAGKLFF.

This clone was seen just once. V gene TRBV6-5 combines with J gene TRBJ1-2, with D tentatively TRBD1 (5 bases). The germline CDR1 and CDR2 sequences are MNHEY and SVGAGI. The CDR3 is made up of 15 amino acids. Trimming took 2 bases from V and 10 from J, leaving 20 bases between them. DNA of the CDR3: TGTGCCAGCAGTTACCCCGGGGCAAAACCCGACCCCTACACCTTC. Protein product: CASSYPGAKPDPYTF.

J is TRBJ1-1 and V is TRBV7-2, with no clear D. Trimming took off 5 bases at V and 5 bases at J, with 9 bases between the two ends. This CDR3 has 12 amino acids. Germline CDR1 SGHTA, CDR2 FQGNSA. The CDR3 region is CASSPLGTEAFF. In nucleotides, the CDR3 is TGTGCCAGCAGCCCACTGGGTACTGAAGCTTTCTTT.

CDR3 in amino acids: CASSRRFLAGVNTGELFF. CDR3 nucleotide sequence: TGTGCCAGCAGCCGTCGATTTCTAGCGGGGGTGAACACCGGGGAGCTGTTTTTT. The chain is built from TRBV7-2 and TRBJ2-2, with TRBD2 matching 10 bases. The ends lost 5 bases at V and 1 base at J; junction bases unmatched: 10. CDR1 is SGHTA and CDR2 is FQGNSA in the germline V gene. The CDR3 consists of 18 residues.

The CDR3 loop is CASSPSGEGGTSYEQYF. The CDR3 DNA reads TGTGCCAGTAGCCCCTCCGGGGAGGGCGGCACTTCCTACGAGCAGTACTTC. This chain joins TRBV19 and TRBJ2-7; 7 bases map to TRBD2. Trimming cost V 6 bases and J 1 base; bases outside gene matches: 15. This CDR3 comprises 17 residues. The germline V gene encodes CDR1 LNHDA and CDR2 SQIVND (reference sequence).

The chain links TRBV29-1 to TRBJ1-2; D not resolved. CDR1 is SQVTM, CDR2 ANQGSEA, per germline. This CDR3 has 12 amino acids. Trimming pared 6 bases from V and 3 bases from J, leaving 11 bases between. The CDR3 sequence is CSVATSYYGYTF. The CDR3 nucleotides are TGCAGCGTCGCTACAAGTTACTATGGCTACACCTTC. The full variable domain, in which reference TRBV29-1 and TRBJ1-2 provide the parts outside the CDR3, is SAVISQKPSRDICQRGTSLTIQCQVDSQVTMMFWYRQQPGQSLTLIATANQGSEATYESGFVIDKFPISRPNLTFSTLTVSNMSPEDSSIYLCSVATSYYGYTFGSGTRLTVV.

In nucleotides, the CDR3 is TGTGCCAGCAGCTTTCCGACAGGGGGTACGCAGGGCTACACCTTC. It specifies CASSFPTGGTQGYTF. The chain links TRBV7-2 to TRBJ1-2; 9 bases line up with TRBD1. The CDR3 is 15 residues long. The trim removed 3 bases at V and 8 bases at J, leaving 10 bases unmatched. The germline CDR1 and CDR2 sequences are SGHTA and FQGNSA.